The present entry profiles one T cell receptor beta chain with its context. Antigen specificity is unknown. Read data end 3 residues before the CDR3 end; the end is taken from the germline J gene. The record originates from a study of T cells in women clearing cervical HPV infection. In the study overall: Controls gave blood once infection was undetectable; cases at lesion identification. Only a few women had HLA typing results available.

The V gene lost 7 bases and the J gene lost 2 bases, with 15 bases spanning the gap. CDR1 and CDR2 from the germline V gene are LNHDA and SQIVND (reference sequence). The CDR3 contains 15 residues. Study outcomes and limitations: Controls had more TRBV6-7 (approximately 0.15%) than cases (about 0.11%). Richness differences could reflect unmeasured T-cell content per sample.

This table comes from immunoSEQ multiplex PCR, and its TCRdb copy is limited to in-frame clones, with some not included. The ten top clones account for 3.5% to 4.5%, within a sample of about 30,000 clones. The chain links TRBV19 to TRBJ1-5; D ambiguous. Sequences were obtained from blood buffy coat. The receptor comes from a woman aged 18 to 75 with a cervical HPV16 infection that either progressed to CIN3+ or cleared (not recorded which). The chain's CDR3 is CASTVDRGGNQPQHF. Incomplete CDR3 DNA: TGTGCCAGTACTGTAGACCGCGGGGGCAATCAGCCC.